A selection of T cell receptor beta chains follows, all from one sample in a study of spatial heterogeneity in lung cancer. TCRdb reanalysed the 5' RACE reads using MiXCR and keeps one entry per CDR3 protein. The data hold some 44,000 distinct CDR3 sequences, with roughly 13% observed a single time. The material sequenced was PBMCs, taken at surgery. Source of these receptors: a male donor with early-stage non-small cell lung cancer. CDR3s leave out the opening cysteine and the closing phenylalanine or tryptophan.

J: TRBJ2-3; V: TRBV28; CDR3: ASSLGGRSLDTQY
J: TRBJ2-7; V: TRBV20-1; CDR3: SANRGPGYEQY
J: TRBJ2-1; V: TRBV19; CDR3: ASSMGHYNEQF
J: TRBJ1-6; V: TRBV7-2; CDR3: ASSLVAGGVNSPLH
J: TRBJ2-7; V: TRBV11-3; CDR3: ASSLGQGPNEQY
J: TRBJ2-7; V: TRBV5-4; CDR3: ASSSDGYEQY
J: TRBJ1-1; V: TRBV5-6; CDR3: ASSYGQGGTEAF
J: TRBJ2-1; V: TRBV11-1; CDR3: ASSLAGLGLDEQF
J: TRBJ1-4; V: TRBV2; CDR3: ASSEALGPGEKLF
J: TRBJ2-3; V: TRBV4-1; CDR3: ASSQEGGAGTLYTDTQY
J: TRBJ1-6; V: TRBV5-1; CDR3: ASSGGPTNSPLH
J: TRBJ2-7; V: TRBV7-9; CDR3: ASTSEGGGLY
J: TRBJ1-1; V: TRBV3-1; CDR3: ASSQDRSNTEAF
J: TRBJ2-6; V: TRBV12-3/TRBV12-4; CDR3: ASRPGTGNSGANVLT
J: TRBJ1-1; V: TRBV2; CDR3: ASLEGGTEAF
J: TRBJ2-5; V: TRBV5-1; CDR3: ASRQGDQETQY
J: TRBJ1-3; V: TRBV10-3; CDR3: ATWDGGTGNTIY
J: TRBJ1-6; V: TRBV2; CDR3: ASRDNSPLH
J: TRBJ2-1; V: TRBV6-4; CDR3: ASSDWASGYNEQF
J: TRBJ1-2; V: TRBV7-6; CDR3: ASSSRRRDQNYGYT
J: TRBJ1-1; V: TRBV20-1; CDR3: SARVRGPDTEAF
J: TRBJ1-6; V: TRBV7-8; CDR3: ASSRSSYNSPLH
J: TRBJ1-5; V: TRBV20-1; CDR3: SARDGYIANQPQH
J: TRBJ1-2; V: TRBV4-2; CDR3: ASGGQVGQLYGYT
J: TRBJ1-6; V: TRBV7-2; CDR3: ASRWRGDSPLH
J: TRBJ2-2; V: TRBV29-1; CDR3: SVAGTQGRTGELF
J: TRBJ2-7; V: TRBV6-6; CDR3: ASRTLYEQY
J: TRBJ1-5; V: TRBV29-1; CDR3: SVAGPGFPQH
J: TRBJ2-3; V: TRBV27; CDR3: ASSLTPPGTGADTQY
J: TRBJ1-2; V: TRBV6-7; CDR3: ANLKVREPNYGYT
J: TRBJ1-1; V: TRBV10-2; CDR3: ASSERTAAF
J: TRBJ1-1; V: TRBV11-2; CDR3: ASSLEGQGEAF
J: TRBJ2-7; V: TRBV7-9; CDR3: ASSLLAGSEQY
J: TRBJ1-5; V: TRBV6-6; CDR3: ASSWTKYSNQPQH
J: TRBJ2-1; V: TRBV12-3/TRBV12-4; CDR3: ASSIGSKIRPF
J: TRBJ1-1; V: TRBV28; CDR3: ASSLPGQGVDTEAF
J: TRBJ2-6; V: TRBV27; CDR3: ASSLLAGFSGANVLT
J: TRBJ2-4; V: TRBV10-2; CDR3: ASSGGDYNQY
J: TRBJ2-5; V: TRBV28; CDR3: ASNEMVTQETQY
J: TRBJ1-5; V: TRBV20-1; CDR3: SATERFGQPQH
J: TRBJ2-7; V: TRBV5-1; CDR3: ASSVGSGPDLFTSYEQY
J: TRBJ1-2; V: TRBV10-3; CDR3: AILKTNRDYGYT
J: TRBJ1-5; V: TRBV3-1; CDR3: ASSQGRDPQH
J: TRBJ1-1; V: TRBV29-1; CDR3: SANGAGVNTEAF
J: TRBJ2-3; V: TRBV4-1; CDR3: ASSPQDRFYYTDTQY
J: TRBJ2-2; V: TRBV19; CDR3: ASSTQTGFATGELF
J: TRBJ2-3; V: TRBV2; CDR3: ASSDIWDRATDTQY
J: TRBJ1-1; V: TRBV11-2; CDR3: ASSFQGDTEAF
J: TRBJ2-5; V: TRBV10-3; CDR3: AISEQQETQY